This T cell receptor beta chain emerged from a study of blood T cell repertoires in COVID-19. CDR1 and CDR2 from the germline V gene are SGHNT and YYREEE (reference sequence). V was clipped by 4 bases and J by 13 bases; unmatched bases: 19. CDR3 length: 16 residues. The assay was immunoSEQ multiplex PCR, and TCRdb's table has in-frame clones only and misses some. Of around 290,000 clones in the sample, about nine tenths were seen once. The clonotype originates from a woman in her twenties or thirties who had recovered from COVID-19. V gene TRBV5-4 combines with J gene TRBJ2-5, with 10 bases lining up with TRBD2. Sequenced input: PBMCs or T cells enriched from blood (not recorded which). The CDR3: CASSHYSAGGPVLMYF. The CDR3 region has the DNA TGTGCCAGCAGCCACTATTCAGCGGGAGGGCCAGTCTTAATGTACTTC.